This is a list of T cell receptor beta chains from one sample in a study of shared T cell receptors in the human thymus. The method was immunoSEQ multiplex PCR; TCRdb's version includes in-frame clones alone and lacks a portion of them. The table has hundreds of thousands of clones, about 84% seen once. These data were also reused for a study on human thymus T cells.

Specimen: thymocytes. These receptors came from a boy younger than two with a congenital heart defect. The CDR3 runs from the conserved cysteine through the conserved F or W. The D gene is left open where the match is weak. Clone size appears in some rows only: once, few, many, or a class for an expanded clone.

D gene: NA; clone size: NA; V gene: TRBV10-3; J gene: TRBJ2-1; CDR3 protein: CAISELQGNEQFF; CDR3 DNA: TGTGCCATCAGTGAGCTACAGGGCAATGAGCAGTTCTTC
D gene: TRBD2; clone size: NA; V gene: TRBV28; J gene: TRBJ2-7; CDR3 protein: CASSLGISTSGRLEQYF; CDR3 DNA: TGTGCCAGCAGTTTAGGGATCTCAACTAGCGGGAGGTTGGAGCAGTACTTC
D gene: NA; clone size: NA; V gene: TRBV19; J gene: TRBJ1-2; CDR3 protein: CASSVRRGRPGYTF; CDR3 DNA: TGTGCCAGTAGTGTACGCAGGGGCAGGCCGGGCTACACCTTC
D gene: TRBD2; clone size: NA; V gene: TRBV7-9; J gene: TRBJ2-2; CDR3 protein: CASIRPPTSGSTGELFF; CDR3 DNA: TGTGCCAGCATCCGTCCACCGACTAGCGGGAGTACCGGGGAGCTGTTTTTT
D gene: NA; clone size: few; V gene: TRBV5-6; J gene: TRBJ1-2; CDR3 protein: CASSPRRSGLVGYTF; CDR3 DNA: TGTGCCAGCAGCCCACGAAGATCAGGCCTGGTGGGCTACACCTTC
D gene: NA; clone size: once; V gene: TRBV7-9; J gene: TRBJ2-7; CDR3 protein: CASRGGAYEQYF; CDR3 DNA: TGTGCCAGCAGAGGGGGGGCCTACGAGCAGTACTTC
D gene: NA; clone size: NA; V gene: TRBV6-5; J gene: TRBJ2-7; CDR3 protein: CATGGRSYEQYF; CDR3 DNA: TGTGCCACCGGAGGGCGCTCCTACGAGCAGTACTTC
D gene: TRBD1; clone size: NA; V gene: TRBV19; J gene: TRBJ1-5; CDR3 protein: CASRGTGGSNQPQHF; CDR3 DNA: TGTGCCAGTAGGGGGACAGGGGGAAGCAATCAGCCCCAGCATTTT
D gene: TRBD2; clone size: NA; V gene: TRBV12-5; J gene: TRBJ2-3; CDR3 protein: CASGSSGSTDTQYF; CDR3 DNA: TGTGCTAGTGGATCTAGCGGCAGCACAGATACGCAGTATTTT
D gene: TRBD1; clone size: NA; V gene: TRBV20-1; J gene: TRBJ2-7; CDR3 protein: CSAPDRNEQYF; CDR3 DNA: TGCAGTGCCCCGGACAGGAACGAGCAGTACTTC
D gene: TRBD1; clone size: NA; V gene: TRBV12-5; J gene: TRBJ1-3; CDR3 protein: CASRYRGDGNTIYF; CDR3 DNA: TGTGCTAGCCGCTACAGGGGGGATGGAAACACCATATATTTT
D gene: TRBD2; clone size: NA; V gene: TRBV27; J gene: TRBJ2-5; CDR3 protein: CASSSSTSGALGTQYF; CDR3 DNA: TGTGCCAGCAGTTCCTCTACTAGCGGGGCGCTTGGGACCCAGTACTTC
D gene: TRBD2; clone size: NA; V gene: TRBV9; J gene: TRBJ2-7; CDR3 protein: CASSVGVGGTYEQYF; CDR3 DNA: TGTGCCAGCAGCGTAGGGGTGGGAGGGACCTACGAGCAGTACTTC
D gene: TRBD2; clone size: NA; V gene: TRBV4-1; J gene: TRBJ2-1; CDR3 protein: CASSLTPGLAGRRTYNEQFF; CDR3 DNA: TGCGCCAGCAGCCTTACTCCGGGACTAGCGGGACGGAGAACCTACAATGAGCAGTTCTTC
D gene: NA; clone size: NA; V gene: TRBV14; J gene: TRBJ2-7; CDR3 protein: CASSQESPYEQYF; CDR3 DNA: TGTGCCAGCAGCCAAGAGAGCCCCTACGAGCAGTACTTC
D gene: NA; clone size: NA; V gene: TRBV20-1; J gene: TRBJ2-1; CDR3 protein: CSARAYGEQFF; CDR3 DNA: TGCAGTGCTAGAGCTTACGGTGAGCAGTTCTTC
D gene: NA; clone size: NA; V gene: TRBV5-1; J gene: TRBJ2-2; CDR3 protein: CASSSGVAEDTGELFF; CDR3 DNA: TGCGCCAGCAGCTCGGGGGTAGCGGAGGACACCGGGGAGCTGTTTTTT